This is a list of T cell receptor beta chains from one sample in a study of PD-1 blockade in classical Hodgkin lymphoma. Data came from immunoSEQ multiplex PCR; TCRdb stores just in-frame clones and leaves some out. The sample includes 25,000 to 30,000 clones, about 90% seen only once; the top ten take around 6.7%. The specimen comprised CD8+ T cells from blood, sampled at baseline. These receptor sequences come from a human donor with classical Hodgkin lymphoma. CDR3s include the opening cysteine and the closing phenylalanine or tryptophan. The D gene is left open where the match is weak. The size field is filled for only some rows; it gives once, few, many or a size class.

TRBV25-1	NA	once	TRBJ1-4	TGTGCCAGCAGTGAATGGGAAAAACTGTTTTTT	CASSEWEKLFF
TRBV9	NA	NA	TRBJ2-5	TGTGCCAGCAGCGTAATGGGGAGTGGGGGGGAGACCCAGTACTTC	CASSVMGSGGETQYF
TRBV28	NA	NA	TRBJ2-1	TGTGCCAGCAGTCCCACACAGGGTCCCTCCTACAATGAGCAGTTCTTC	CASSPTQGPSYNEQFF
TRBV5-1	TRBD1	NA	TRBJ2-7	TGCGCCAGCAGCTATCCGGGGACAGGGGCCTACGAGCAGTACTTC	CASSYPGTGAYEQYF
TRBV27	TRBD2	NA	TRBJ2-1	TGTGCCAGCAGTGCGACTAGCGGGAATGTGAATGAGCAGTTCTTC	CASSATSGNVNEQFF
TRBV29-1	NA	NA	TRBJ2-1	TGCAGCGTTCCGGAGGTGTACAATGAGCAGTTCTTC	CSVPEVYNEQFF
TRBV9	TRBD2	NA	TRBJ2-1	TGTGCCAGCAGCGTAGGGTCTAGCGGGGGTAATGAGCAGTTCTTC	CASSVGSSGGNEQFF
TRBV18	TRBD1	NA	TRBJ2-1	TGTGCCAGCTCACCCGGGACAGGAGTTCGAGATGAGCAGTTCTTC	CASSPGTGVRDEQFF
TRBV6-1	NA	NA	TRBJ2-7	TGTGCCAGCAGTGATGGTGGGGGGACCTACGAGCAGTACTTC	CASSDGGGTYEQYF
TRBV28	NA	NA	TRBJ1-2	TGTGCCAGCAGTTTATCCGTTGGACAAGGCCTCTACTATGGCTACACCTTC	CASSLSVGQGLYYGYTF
TRBV4-1	TRBD1	few	TRBJ2-7	TGCGCCAGCAGCCATAGGACAGGGGCCTACGAGCAGTACTTC	CASSHRTGAYEQYF